A single sample is the source of the 16 T cell receptor beta chains below, sequenced in a study of blood T cell repertoires in COVID-19 (dated by TCRdb to about 2020). The protocol used for the library was the immunoSEQ multiplex PCR assay. In its TCRdb copy, this immuneACCESS table keeps in-frame sequences only and misses some clones. Where compared with another copy, unresolved V genes explain less than half of these, and the others have no known cause. This sample lists about 140,000 clones; about 87% were detected once. 4.3% of the sample is in the top ten clones. The sample taken for sequencing was peripheral blood. The receptors here all came from a woman in her forties with acute or convalescent COVID-19.

J is TRBJ2-5 and V is TRBV5-1; D may be TRBD2 (6 bases). The V end lost 4 bases, the J end lost 2 bases, and 12 bases lay between the germline ends. The CDR3 spans 14 residues. The germline gives CDR1 SGHRS, CDR2 YFSETQ. The CDR3 spells CASSPVAGQETQYF. For the CDR3, the DNA is TGCGCCAGCAGCCCCGTGGCGGGACAAGAGACCCAGTACTTC.

V is TRBV5-1 and J is TRBJ2-5; 7 bases are shared with TRBD2. Germline V CDR1 and CDR2: SGHRS, YFSETQ. V lost 0 bases, J lost 5 bases, and 4 bases stayed unmatched. There are 14 residues in the CDR3. The CDR3 bases are TGCGCCAGCAGCTTGGAACGGGGGGACGAGACCCAGTACTTC. Translation gives CASSLERGDETQYF. Full variable domain (rest looked up from reference TRBV5-1 and TRBJ2-5): KAGVTQTPRYLIKTRGQQVTLSCSPISGHRSVSWYQQTPGQGLQFLFEYFSETQRNKGNFPGRFSGRQFSNSRSEMNVSTLELGDSALYLCASSLERGDETQYFGPGTRLLVL.

The chain is built from TRBV5-4 and TRBJ1-1; D remains unclear. Germline V gene data show CDR1 as SGHNT and CDR2 as YYREEE (reference sequence). V lost 0 bases and J 2 bases, leaving 8 bases between the germline ends. The CDR3 sequence is 14 residues long. CDR3 in amino acids: CASSLAGINTEAFF. DNA of the CDR3: TGTGCCAGCAGCTTGGCTGGCATCAACACTGAAGCTTTCTTT.

The chain couples TRBV14 to TRBJ2-1, with TRBD2 as a possible D gene (6 bases). V was pared by 1 base and J by 4 bases, with 14 bases between. CDR1 is SGHDN and CDR2 is FVKESK in the germline V gene. This CDR3 spans 16 amino acids. The CDR3 loop reads CASSQGLAAPYNEQFF. In nucleotides, the CDR3 is TGTGCCAGCAGCCAAGGGTTAGCGGCCCCATACAATGAGCAGTTCTTC.

J is TRBJ2-1 and V is TRBV28; the match to TRBD1 covers 9 bases. Trimming removed 3 bases from V and 4 bases from J; junction bases left unmatched: 10. CDR1 MDHEN and CDR2 SYDVKM come from the germline V gene. CDR3 size: 17 residues. CDR3 nucleotide sequence: TGTGCCAGCAGTTTGTCACAGGGGGCGCGTATATACAATGAGCAGTTCTTC. This encodes CASSLSQGARIYNEQFF.

This chain connects TRBV28 to TRBJ2-1; 7 bases line up with TRBD2. With V trimmed by 7 bases and J by 0 bases, 9 bases remained unmatched. Germline CDR1 MDHEN, CDR2 SYDVKM. The CDR3 covers 16 residues. CDR3 sequence (DNA): TGTGCCAGCAACCTGCGGCGGGGGAGCTCCTACAATGAGCAGTTCTTC. This sequence encodes CASNLRRGSSYNEQFF.

The chain uses TRBV7-2 and TRBJ2-2; TRBD2 matches 13 bases. Germline loops: CDR1 SGHTA, CDR2 FQGNSA. CDR3 size: 16 residues. V trimming: 2 bases; J trimming: 5 bases; junction bases outside the gene matches: 2. The CDR3 loop reads CASSLTSGRATGELFF. CDR3 DNA: TGTGCCAGCAGCTTAACTAGCGGGAGGGCGACCGGGGAGCTGTTTTTT.

The rearrangement uses TRBV6-5 and TRBJ2-7; 8 bases are a match to TRBD1. The CDR3 covers 14 residues. Germline V CDR1 and CDR2: MNHEY, SVGAGI. Germline trimming cut 4 bases from V and 6 bases from J; bases unmatched to any gene: 8. CDR3 coding DNA: TGTGCCAGCAGTTCTGGGACAGGAGGGGGCGAGCAGTACTTC. Translation gives CASSSGTGGGEQYF.

The chain couples TRBV30 to TRBJ1-5; D is unresolved. The V gene lost 0 bases and the J gene lost 5 bases, with 23 bases spanning the gap. Per the germline V gene, CDR1 is GTSNPN and CDR2 is SVGIG (reference sequence). The CDR3 totals 18 residues. This chain's CDR3 is CAWSVARVFPEGDQPQHF. For the CDR3, the DNA is TGTGCCTGGAGTGTTGCCCGGGTTTTTCCTGAAGGAGATCAGCCCCAGCATTTT.

V is TRBV2 and J is TRBJ1-6; TRBD1 aligns across 7 bases. Looked up from germline, CDR1 is SNHLY and CDR2 is FYNNEI. This CDR3 has 15 residues. The junction had 14 bases not matched to a gene; V was cut back by 6 bases and J by 12 bases. The chain's CDR3 is CASSYRTGEEVPLHF. CDR3 nucleotides: TGTGCCAGCAGCTACCGAACAGGGGAGGAGGTACCCCTCCACTTT.

The chain carries TRBV10-3 and TRBJ1-2; 8 nucleotides line up with TRBD1. The CDR3 has 16 amino acids. Germline loops: CDR1 ENHRY, CDR2 SYGVKD. The junction had 9 bases not matched to a gene; V was cut back by 2 bases and J by 4 bases. In DNA form, the CDR3 reads TGTGCCATCAGTGAGCCGACAGGGGTTATTGGCTATGGCTACACCTTC. Protein: CAISEPTGVIGYGYTF.

V is TRBV5-4 and J is TRBJ2-3, with TRBD2 matching 16 bases. This CDR3 has 17 residues. The ends lost 5 bases at V and 2 bases at J; junction bases unmatched: 5. CDR1 SGHNT and CDR2 YYREEE come from the germline V gene (reference sequence). The CDR3 reads CASRAGLAGGNTDTQYF. The DNA for the CDR3 is TGTGCCAGCAGGGCGGGACTAGCGGGAGGGAACACAGATACGCAGTATTTT.

Written as DNA, the CDR3 is TGTGCCAGCAGCCAAGAGATAGCGGGAGACGAAGCTGAGCAGTTCTTC. This translates into CASSQEIAGDEAEQFF. The rearrangement links TRBV4-2 to TRBJ2-1; the match to TRBD2 covers 9 bases. The V gene end was trimmed by 0 bases and the J gene end by 9 bases; junction bases not matched to a gene: 9. The CDR3 has 16 residues. Germline CDR1 and CDR2: LGHNA and YNFKEQ.

The chain has TRBV7-2 and TRBJ2-5; 11 bases match TRBD2. CDR1 SGHTA and CDR2 FQGNSA come from the germline V gene. The CDR3 covers 19 residues. With V trimmed by 1 base and J by 1 base, 11 bases remained unmatched. CDR3 amino acids: CASSLGRRGLAVIQETQYF. DNA for the CDR3: TGTGCCAGCAGCTTAGGACGGAGGGGACTAGCGGTGATCCAAGAGACCCAGTACTTC.

The chain combines TRBV11-1 with TRBJ1-6; D is ambiguous. The CDR3 runs 15 residues. Germline V lookup: CDR1 SGHAT, CDR2 FQDESV (reference sequence). Trimming cost V 4 bases and J 6 bases, with 13 bases left between them. This CDR3 reads CASSSRSRGNSPLHF. The CDR3 region has the DNA TGTGCCAGCAGCTCCCGGTCGCGGGGTAATTCACCCCTCCACTTT. Using reference TRBV11-1 and TRBJ1-6 for the parts outside the CDR3, the full variable domain is EAEVAQSPRYKITEKSQAVAFWCDPISGHATLYWYRQILGQGPELLVQFQDESVVDDSQLPKDRFSAERLKGVDSTLKIQPAELGDSAMYLCASSSRSRGNSPLHFGNGTRLTVT.

A single count supports this clone. The gene calls are TRBV7-9 and TRBJ2-7, with TRBD1 matching over 8 bases. The V gene end was trimmed by 1 base and the J gene end by 0 bases; junction bases not matched to a gene: 2. Germline CDR1 and CDR2: SEHNR and FQNEAQ (reference sequence). The CDR3 length is 15 residues. CDR3 in DNA: TGTGCCAGCAGCTTAGGGACAGGGCGCTCCTACGAGCAGTACTTC. This encodes CASSLGTGRSYEQYF.